The 32 T cell receptor beta chains listed next were all sequenced from one sample in a study of control samples from healthy donors and cancer patients. Libraries were prepared by immunoSEQ multiplex PCR; TCRdb keeps only in-frame clonotypes and omits some of them. This sample has just under 150,000 clones, with more than 90% found just once. The sample taken for sequencing was blood. All receptors derive from a man aged 25-40 years in good health.

The rearrangement uses TRBV19 and TRBJ2-3, with D possibly TRBD1 on 6 matching bases. CDR1 and CDR2 from the germline V gene are LNHDA and SQIVND (reference sequence). Trimming took off 3 bases at V and 0 bases at J, with 19 bases between the two ends. This CDR3 has 18 amino acids. For the CDR3, the DNA is TGTGCCAGTAGTATTAATTGGCAGGGGATCTATAGCACAGATACGCAGTATTTT. Amino acids: CASSINWQGIYSTDTQYF.

The J gene is TRBJ1-5, the V gene TRBV27; D possibly corresponds to TRBD1 (5 bases). The CDR3 spans 15 residues. Trimming shortened V by 4 bases and J by 5 bases, and 15 bases separated the two germline ends. Germline V gene sequence: CDR1 MNHEY, CDR2 SMNVEV (reference sequence). This CDR3 reads CASSSTDRGDQPQHF. The DNA of the CDR3 is TGTGCCAGCAGTTCTACCGACCGAGGGGATCAGCCCCAGCATTTT.

The gene calls are TRBV25-1 and TRBJ2-7, with unresolved D. Germline values: CDR1 MGHDK, CDR2 SYGVNS. This CDR3 has 14 amino acids. Trimming shortened V by 0 bases and J by 2 bases, and 8 bases separated the two germline ends. CDR3 sequence (DNA): TGTGCCAGCAGTGAATACCCATCGGCCTACGAGCAGTACTTC. Translated, it gives CASSEYPSAYEQYF.

J is TRBJ1-1 and V is TRBV12-3 or TRBV12-4, with TRBD1 as a possible D gene (5 bases). The CDR3 contains 13 residues. V lost 6 bases to trimming and J lost 1 base, with 9 bases between them. The CDR3 protein is CASSHGQNTEAFF. The CDR3 bases are TGTGCCAGCAGCCATGGACAGAACACTGAAGCTTTCTTT.

The CDR3 loop reads CASTQWGGNQPQHF. The CDR3 DNA reads TGTGCCAGCACTCAGTGGGGGGGAAATCAGCCCCAGCATTTT. The V and J genes are TRBV19 and TRBJ1-5; possible D gene TRBD1, 5 bases. V lost 9 bases and J lost 4, with 16 bases in between. CDR3 size: 14 residues. The V gene's germline CDR1 is LNHDA and CDR2 SQIVND (reference sequence). The whole variable domain, filled in from reference TRBV19 and TRBJ1-5, reads DGGITQSPKYLFRKEGQNVTLSCEQNLNHDAMYWYRQDPGQGLRLIYYSQIVNDFQKGDIAEGYSVSREKKESFPLTVTSAQKNPTAFYLCASTQWGGNQPQHFGDGTRLSIL.

The rearrangement links TRBV3-1 (or the pseudogene TRBV3-2) to TRBJ1-1, with TRBD1 identical over 12 bases. The CDR3 sequence is 16 residues long. J was trimmed by 5 bases and V by 5 bases; bases with no gene match: 9. Germline V lookup: CDR1 LGHDT, CDR2 YNNKEL (reference sequence). The chain's CDR3 is CASSVRDRGRATEAFF. The CDR3 bases are TGTGCCAGCAGCGTCCGGGACAGGGGGCGAGCGACTGAAGCTTTCTTT.

The V call is TRBV28, the J call TRBJ2-7; no reliable D call. CDR1 is MDHEN and CDR2 is SYDVKM in the germline V gene. The germline V and J ends were trimmed by 5 bases and 3 bases, with 11 bases remaining between them. The CDR3 loop spans 13 amino acids. The CDR3: CASSPALLYEQYF. For the CDR3, the DNA is TGTGCCAGCAGTCCTGCCCTTCTCTACGAGCAGTACTTC.

The chain couples TRBV5-1 to TRBJ1-2; TRBD1 might be the D (5 bases). CDR1 is SGHRS, CDR2 YFSETQ, per germline. There are 12 residues in the CDR3. The germline V and J ends were trimmed by 4 bases and 7 bases, with 11 bases remaining between them. This CDR3 is CASSPSGGGYTF. The CDR3 DNA follows: TGCGCCAGCAGCCCTAGTGGGGGTGGCTACACCTTC. The full variable domain, its missing parts supplied by reference TRBV5-1 and TRBJ1-2, is KAGVTQTPRYLIKTRGQQVTLSCSPISGHRSVSWYQQTPGQGLQFLFEYFSETQRNKGNFPGRFSGRQFSNSRSEMNVSTLELGDSALYLCASSPSGGGYTFGSGTRLTVV.

The V gene is TRBV19, the J gene TRBJ1-5, with D hard to call. Germline V gives CDR1 LNHDA, CDR2 SQIVND (reference sequence). The length of the CDR3 is 15 residues. The V end lost 4 bases, the J end lost 1 base, and 11 bases lay between the germline ends. In DNA form, the CDR3 reads TGTGCCAGTAGTAAGAATCAAAACAGCAATCAGCCCCAGCATTTT. Amino acids: CASSKNQNSNQPQHF.

This clone has just a few counts. CDR3 bases: TGTGCCAGCAGTTTATTTAGCACATGGGGTAATTCACCCCTCCACTTT. Its protein product is CASSLFSTWGNSPLHF. V is TRBV28 and J is TRBJ1-6; D call uncertain. This CDR3 region has 16 residues. V lost 1 base to trimming and J lost 6 bases, with 13 bases between them. The germline CDR1 and CDR2 sequences are MDHEN and SYDVKM.

The chain recombines TRBV6-1 with TRBJ1-2, with D perhaps TRBD1 (5 bases). Trimming took 1 base from V and 4 from J, leaving 10 bases between them. The CDR3 has 14 residues. Germline CDR1 is MNHNS and CDR2 is SASEGT. CDR3 in DNA: TGTGCCAGCAGTGAAGGCGACAGTCTCTATGGCTACACCTTC. It encodes CASSEGDSLYGYTF.

The V gene is TRBV25-1, the J gene TRBJ1-4; TRBD1 agrees at 8 bases. Germline CDR1 is MGHDK and CDR2 is SYGVNS. The J segment lost 2 bases and the V segment lost 3 bases, leaving 11 bases of the junction unmatched. The CDR3 consists of 18 residues. CDR3 protein: CASSDPVQGAFTNEKLFF. CDR3 nucleotides: TGTGCCAGCAGTGACCCGGTGCAGGGGGCCTTTACTAATGAAAAACTGTTTTTT.

The V and J genes are TRBV11-2 and TRBJ1-6, with TRBD1 matching 11 bases. Germline CDR1 SGHAT, CDR2 FQNNGV. V dropped 1 base and J dropped 8; count of bases not matched to a gene: 7. The CDR3 runs to 17 residues. The CDR3 loop reads CASSLGGRTGGHSPLHF. In nucleotides, the CDR3 is TGTGCCAGCAGCTTAGGGGGTCGGACAGGGGGCCATTCACCCCTCCACTTT.

V is TRBV5-6 and J is TRBJ2-5; TRBD1 matches 8 bases. The CDR3 runs to 14 residues. The trim removed 4 bases at V and 7 bases at J, leaving 9 bases unmatched. Looked up from germline, CDR1 is SGHDT and CDR2 is YYEEEE. The CDR3 nucleotides read TGTGCCAGCAGCACCGGGACAGGTTTACGGACCCAGTACTTC. This translates into CASSTGTGLRTQYF.

V gene TRBV11-3 combines with J gene TRBJ2-6; TRBD1 matches at 9 bases. Germline lookup yields CDR1 SGHNT and CDR2 YENEEA. V shed 3 bases, J shed 4 bases, and the junction held 13 bases outside the gene matches. This CDR3 comprises 19 residues. The CDR3 DNA follows: TGTGCCAGCAGCTTTGCCCGGGACAGGGAAGTGGTAGGGGCCAACGTCCTGACTTTC. This encodes CASSFARDREVVGANVLTF.

The chain is built from TRBV10-3 and TRBJ1-2; D is uncertain. CDR3 length: 16 amino acids. In germline, CDR1 is ENHRY, CDR2 SYGVKD. Trimming pared 2 bases from V and 4 bases from J, leaving 17 bases between. CDR3 loop: CAISEPKNLEGYGYTF. In DNA, the CDR3 is TGTGCCATCAGTGAGCCCAAAAATTTGGAAGGCTATGGCTACACCTTC.

The chain is built from TRBV28 and TRBJ1-1; 10 bases align to TRBD1. Germline trimming cut 6 bases from V and 11 bases from J; bases unmatched to any gene: 9. The CDR3 covers 13 residues. Germline V gives CDR1 MDHEN, CDR2 SYDVKM. The CDR3 coding sequence is TGTGCCAGCAGGAATCGTGGACAGGGGGAGGCTTTCTTT. The encoded protein is CASRNRGQGEAFF.

The chain employs TRBV6-5 and TRBJ1-1; D gene unclear. Germline-derived CDR1 and CDR2 are MNHEY and SVGAGI. This CDR3 is built from 14 residues. V was trimmed by 0 bases and J by 1 base, leaving 6 bases between them. The CDR3 bases are TGTGCCAGCAGTTACTCGTGGGGGAACACTGAAGCTTTCTTT. Translation gives CASSYSWGNTEAFF.

This chain joins TRBV6-5 and TRBJ2-7, with a possible D match to TRBD2 (6 bases). Trimming cost V 6 bases and J 0 bases, with 12 bases left between them. The CDR3 contains 14 residues. CDR1 is MNHEY, CDR2 SVGAGI, per germline. The DNA of the CDR3 is TGTGCCAGCAGGATGGGGACTCCCTCCTACGAGCAGTACTTC. Translation: CASRMGTPSYEQYF.

The rearrangement uses TRBV12-3 or TRBV12-4 and TRBJ1-2; the match to TRBD1 covers 7 bases. The CDR3 extends over 11 amino acids. The ends lost 9 bases at V and 8 bases at J; junction bases unmatched: 6. The CDR3 region has the DNA TGTGCCAGTGAGGGGGCTGAGGGCTACACCTTC. Protein sequence: CASEGAEGYTF.

The chain is built from TRBV7-9 and TRBJ2-7; 9 nucleotides match TRBD2. Germline V gene lookup returns CDR1 SEHNR and CDR2 FQNEAQ (reference sequence). CDR3 length: 18 amino acids. The junction had 14 bases not matched to a gene; V was cut back by 3 bases and J by 2 bases. DNA for the CDR3: TGTGCCAGCAGCTTTAGAGAAACGCGGGGGGGTAATACCTACGAGCAGTACTTC. Translated, it gives CASSFRETRGGNTYEQYF.

The V and J genes are TRBV24-1 and TRBJ2-1; D remains ambiguous. With 0 bases removed from V and 0 bases from J, the gap between germline ends came to 8 bases. The CDR3 contains 16 residues. The V gene's germline CDR1 is KGHDR and CDR2 SFDVKD. This CDR3 is CATSDLDANSYNEQFF. CDR3 in DNA: TGTGCCACCAGTGATTTGGACGCCAACTCCTACAATGAGCAGTTCTTC.

In this sample, this clone turned up once. V and J are TRBV5-5 and TRBJ2-7, with 9 bases aligning to TRBD1. This CDR3 spans 18 amino acids. Germline V lookup: CDR1 SGHKS, CDR2 YYEKEE (reference sequence). Losses at the gene ends were 3 bases for V and 2 bases for J; bases not matched to a gene: 15. The CDR3: CASSSWGEQGAFTYEQYF. The CDR3 DNA is TGTGCCAGCAGCTCGTGGGGGGAACAGGGGGCCTTTACCTACGAGCAGTACTTC.

The gene calls are TRBV6-5 and TRBJ2-7; D gene unclear. The CDR3 extends over 13 amino acids. Germline lookup yields CDR1 MNHEY and CDR2 SVGAGI. V was trimmed by 6 bases and J by 2 bases, leaving 11 bases between them. CDR3 sequence (DNA): TGTGCCAGCAGCCAAGGACCCACCTACGAGCAGTACTTC. It encodes CASSQGPTYEQYF.

J is TRBJ1-5 and V is TRBV25-1; D might be TRBD1 (6 bases). The V gene lost 7 bases and the J gene lost 4 bases, with 11 bases spanning the gap. Per the germline V gene, CDR1 is MGHDK and CDR2 is SYGVNS. The CDR3 loop spans 13 amino acids. This chain's CDR3 is CASKGGGNQPQHF. CDR3 bases: TGTGCCAGCAAAGGGGGGGGGAATCAGCCCCAGCATTTT.

The chain joins TRBV11-2 to TRBJ2-7, with D uncertain. V lost 5 bases, J lost 3 bases, and 17 bases lay in between. CDR1 SGHAT and CDR2 FQNNGV come from the germline V gene. The CDR3 sequence is 15 residues long. As DNA, the CDR3 is TGTGCCAGCAGCCTCTCTGGTGGCAGGAACTACGAGCAGTACTTC. It yields the protein CASSLSGGRNYEQYF.

The V and J genes are TRBV6-6 and TRBJ1-1, with D hard to call. CDR1 is MNHNY and CDR2 is SVGAGI in the germline V gene (reference sequence). CDR3 length: 13 residues. V was shortened by 5 bases and J by 1 base, with 8 bases between the two germline ends. The CDR3 sequence is CASSTRRNTEAFF. The CDR3 region has the DNA TGTGCCAGCAGTACCAGAAGGAACACTGAAGCTTTCTTT.

This rearrangement joins TRBV10-3 to TRBJ1-1; D perhaps matches TRBD1 (5 bases). V shed 6 bases and J shed 0 bases, with 8 bases lying between them. Germline loops: CDR1 ENHRY, CDR2 SYGVKD. This CDR3 is 13 amino acids long. The CDR3 region is CAIRDMMNTEAFF. The CDR3 nucleotides are TGTGCCATCAGGGACATGATGAACACTGAAGCTTTCTTT.

The V gene is TRBV24-1, the J gene TRBJ1-2; D gene ambiguous. CDR1 and CDR2 from the germline V gene are KGHDR and SFDVKD. V lost 4 bases to trimming and J lost 6 bases, with 8 bases between them. The CDR3 has 12 residues. The CDR3 spells CATSDSGNGYTF. The CDR3, as DNA: TGTGCCACCAGTGACTCAGGAAATGGCTACACCTTC.

The rearrangement uses TRBV19 and TRBJ1-1; D perhaps matches TRBD1 (6 bases). V was trimmed by 2 bases and J by 6 bases, leaving 13 bases between them. The length of the CDR3 is 14 residues. The germline V gene encodes CDR1 LNHDA and CDR2 SQIVND (reference sequence). The CDR3 region is CASSIRGAPAEAFF. CDR3 nucleotide sequence: TGTGCCAGTAGTATACGGGGGGCGCCCGCTGAAGCTTTCTTT.

V gene TRBV5-6 combines with J gene TRBJ1-4, with D hard to call. CDR3 length equals 12 residues. V lost 4 bases and J 2 bases, leaving 3 bases between the germline ends. Germline assignment: CDR1 SGHDT and CDR2 YYEEEE. The CDR3: CASSETNEKLFF. The CDR3 DNA sequence: TGTGCCAGCAGCGAGACTAATGAAAAACTGTTTTTT. Using reference TRBV5-6 and TRBJ1-4 for the parts outside the CDR3, the full variable domain is DAGVTQSPTHLIKTRGQQVTLRCSPKSGHDTVSWYQQALGQGPQFIFQYYEEEERQRGNFPDRFSGHQFPNYSSELNVNALLLGDSALYLCASSETNEKLFFGSGTQLSVL.

DNA for the CDR3: TGTGCCAGCAGTTTTCGGGGATACGAGACCCAGTACTTC. Translated, it gives CASSFRGYETQYF. This sequence joins TRBV12-3 or TRBV12-4 and TRBJ2-5; possible D gene TRBD2, 5 bases. Trimming cost V 3 bases and J 5 bases, with 10 bases left between them. This CDR3 spans 13 amino acids.